These 27 T cell receptor beta chains came from one sample sequenced in a study of Tregs in tolerant kidney transplant recipients. TCRdb keeps only in-frame clones here, not all; method: immunoSEQ multiplex PCR. The repertoire includes about 240,000 clones, about 86% of them detected once, and about 0.58% sits in the top ten. The sequenced material came from CD4+ T cells from blood. These TCRs come from a human donor in good health.

The V gene is TRBV5-1, the J gene TRBJ1-4, with TRBD1 identical over 7 bases. CDR1 is SGHRS and CDR2 is YFSETQ in the germline V gene. Trimming took 4 bases from V and 5 from J; bases not matched to a gene: 8. The CDR3 contains 15 residues. The chain's CDR3 is CASSASGQSNEKLFF. The CDR3 DNA is TGCGCCAGCAGCGCTTCGGGACAGTCGAATGAAAAACTGTTTTTT.

V gene TRBV2 combines with J gene TRBJ1-5; D might be TRBD1 (6 bases). CDR3 length: 15 amino acids. Per germline, CDR1 SNHLY and CDR2 FYNNEI. Trimming pared 6 bases from V and 4 bases from J, leaving 16 bases between. Written as DNA, the CDR3 is TGTGCCAGCAGCGGCTTCAGGGGCGGGAATCAGCCCCAGCATTTT. It yields the protein CASSGFRGGNQPQHF. Combining the CDR3 with reference TRBV2 and TRBJ1-5 gives the whole variable domain EPEVTQTPSHQVTQMGQEVILRCVPISNHLYFYWYRQILGQKVEFLVSFYNNEISEKSEIFDDQFSVERPDGSNFTLKIRSTKLEDSAMYFCASSGFRGGNQPQHFGDGTRLSIL.

The chain couples TRBV18 to TRBJ1-2; no clear D. CDR3 length: 15 residues. CDR1 and CDR2 from the germline V gene are KGHSH and LQKENI. V gave up 3 bases and J gave up 5 bases, with 16 bases separating them. Here the CDR3 DNA reads TGTGCCAGCTCACCCTCCGAGGGCGCGGTGTATGGCTACACCTTC. As protein: CASSPSEGAVYGYTF.

V and J are TRBV6-7 and TRBJ2-2, with a possible D match to TRBD2 (6 bases). TRBV6-7 falls under the ORF class, with uncertain function. The CDR3 runs 14 residues. V gave up 7 bases and J gave up 1 base, with 10 bases separating them. The CDR3 DNA reads TGTGCCAGCACCCCGGGACTGAACACCGGGGAGCTGTTTTTT. This codes for CASTPGLNTGELFF.

This rearrangement joins TRBV9 to TRBJ2-1; TRBD2 aligns across 12 bases. J lost 3 bases, V lost 4 bases, and 11 bases had no gene match. In germline, CDR1 is SGDLS, CDR2 YYNGEE. CDR3 length: 18 residues. For the CDR3, the DNA is TGTGCCAGCAGCTGGCGGGCTAGCGGGAGGGCCCGCTACAATGAGCAGTTCTTC. As protein: CASSWRASGRARYNEQFF.

This clone was detected a few times. The chain is built from TRBV5-6 and TRBJ2-3; no definite D call. This CDR3 spans 13 amino acids. Trimming took 5 bases from V and 3 from J, leaving 10 bases between them. Germline CDR1 and CDR2: SGHDT and YYEEEE. This CDR3 reads CASRTSQTDTQYF. The CDR3 coding sequence is TGTGCCAGCAGGACGTCCCAGACAGATACGCAGTATTTT.

This sequence joins TRBV18 and TRBJ2-1; D may match TRBD1 or TRBD2 (6 bases each). The V gene's germline CDR1 is KGHSH and CDR2 LQKENI. V was cut by 2 bases and J by 3 bases, with 11 bases left in between. This CDR3 is 15 amino acids long. In DNA, the CDR3 is TGTGCCAGCTCACCAGAGGGGGGCGGCTACAATGAGCAGTTCTTC. Translation gives CASSPEGGGYNEQFF. The whole variable domain, remainder taken from reference TRBV18 and TRBJ2-1, is NAGVMQNPRHLVRRRGQEARLRCSPMKGHSHVYWYRQLPEEGLKFMVYLQKENIIDESGMPKERFSAEFPKEGPSILRIQQVVRGDSAAYFCASSPEGGGYNEQFFGPGTRLTVL.

The rearrangement joins TRBV18 to TRBJ2-3, with a possible D match to TRBD2 (5 bases). CDR1 and CDR2 (germline): KGHSH, LQKENI. The CDR3 sequence is 16 residues long. Trimming removed 1 base from V and 8 bases from J, with 19 bases in between. The CDR3: CASSPRRTSDDPTQYF. CDR3 bases: TGTGCCAGCTCACCACGTCGTACTAGTGATGATCCTACGCAGTATTTT.

As regards this clone: The same CDR3 also results from other DNA sequences found in this sample. The chain uses TRBV29-1 and TRBJ1-2; no clear D gene. Germline CDR1 and CDR2: SQVTM and ANQGSEA. The CDR3 runs 13 residues. Trimming removed 1 base at V and 1 base at J, with 7 bases between. The CDR3 DNA reads as TGCAGCGTTGAAGGACACAGTAACTATGGCTACACCTTC. Its translation: CSVEGHSNYGYTF.

The chain is built from TRBV2 and TRBJ1-1; D may be TRBD1 (5 bases). The CDR3 consists of 14 residues. V lost 6 bases to trimming and J lost 4 bases, with 15 bases between them. CDR1 is SNHLY and CDR2 is FYNNEI in the germline V gene. CDR3 sequence: CASRGDGDFTEAFF. The CDR3 nucleotides are TGTGCCAGCAGGGGGGACGGCGACTTCACTGAAGCTTTCTTT.

The gene calls are TRBV5-1 and TRBJ1-1, with a weak D call TRBD1 (5 bases). Germline V lookup: CDR1 SGHRS, CDR2 YFSETQ. The V end lost 0 bases, the J end lost 0 bases, and 9 bases lay between the germline ends. The CDR3 sequence is 15 residues long. The DNA for the CDR3 is TGCGCCAGCAGCTTGGCTCAGGGAATGAACACTGAAGCTTTCTTT. Its protein product is CASSLAQGMNTEAFF.

The chain combines TRBV21-1 with TRBJ2-7. TRBV21-1 is deemed a pseudogene. The CDR3 spans 14 residues. CDR3 in amino acids: CASSKEGSADEQYF. Here the CDR3 DNA reads TGTGCCAGCAGCAAAGAGGGGAGCGCGGACGAGCAGTACTTC.

This sequence joins TRBV9 and TRBJ2-1; the D gene is possibly TRBD2 (7 bases). Germline CDR1 reads SGDLS; CDR2 reads YYNGEE. This CDR3 has 16 residues. V lost 4 bases and J lost 3, with 17 bases in between. CDR3 sequence: CASSPRGGANYNEQFF. The CDR3 DNA reads TGTGCCAGCAGCCCCCGAGGGGGGGCGAACTACAATGAGCAGTTCTTC.

The chain is built from TRBV4-2 and TRBJ2-2; 13 bases line up with TRBD2. The V gene's germline CDR1 is LGHNA and CDR2 YNFKEQ. The V gene end was trimmed by 2 bases and the J gene end by 6 bases; junction bases not matched to a gene: 0. The CDR3 runs 15 residues. For the CDR3, the DNA is TGTGCCAGCAGCCAAACTAGCGGGAGGGCCGGGGAGCTGTTTTTT. Translating it yields CASSQTSGRAGELFF.

This clone showed up just once. The rearrangement links TRBV2 to TRBJ2-1, with D tentatively TRBD1 (5 bases). In germline, CDR1 is SNHLY, CDR2 FYNNEI. V was shortened by 7 bases and J by 4 bases, with 20 bases between the two germline ends. This CDR3 is 16 amino acids long. CDR3 sequence (DNA): TGTGCCAGCACCCCTTCCCGCTCGGCAGGGTACAATGAGCAGTTCTTC. This encodes CASTPSRSAGYNEQFF.

The V and J genes are TRBV5-6 and TRBJ1-3; D remains unclear. The germline V gene encodes CDR1 SGHDT and CDR2 YYEEEE. CDR3 length: 18 amino acids. Trimming took off 0 bases at V and 3 bases at J, with 19 bases between the two ends. In DNA form, the CDR3 reads TGTGCCAGCAGCTTGGGGCCCAGAGCGTCGATCAGTGGAAACACCATATATTTT. The encoded protein is CASSLGPRASISGNTIYF.

This clone was picked up a small number of times. The chain joins TRBV6-1 to TRBJ1-2; D remains unclear. Germline CDR1 is MNHNS and CDR2 is SASEGT. This CDR3 has 12 residues. V lost 10 bases and J 4 bases, leaving 13 bases between the germline ends. The CDR3 sequence: CATTEGFYGYTF. CDR3 sequence (DNA): TGTGCCACTACGGAGGGCTTCTATGGCTACACCTTC.

The V call is TRBV19, the J call TRBJ1-2; 7 bases align to TRBD1. Germline V CDR1 and CDR2: LNHDA, SQIVND (reference sequence). V dropped 9 bases and J dropped 4; count of bases not matched to a gene: 17. The CDR3 length is 16 residues. CDR3 residues: CASKTGPGGGFYGYTF. In DNA, the CDR3 is TGTGCCAGCAAGACAGGGCCAGGGGGGGGCTTCTATGGCTACACCTTC.

The chain joins TRBV9 to TRBJ2-5; D may be TRBD2 (5 bases). This CDR3 is built from 14 residues. The V and J ends lost 1 base and 12 bases respectively, with 19 bases between them. CDR1 and CDR2 from the germline V gene are SGDLS and YYNGEE. As DNA, the CDR3 is TGTGCCAGCAGCGTAAATCTAGCCTCCCAGGTGGAGTACTTC. Translating it yields CASSVNLASQVEYF.

The CDR3 coding sequence is TGTGCCAGCAGCTTGTACGCGTTTTTCTCTGGGGCCAACGTCCTGACTTTC. Amino acid sequence: CASSLYAFFSGANVLTF. This chain links TRBV5-6 with TRBJ2-6; D is unclear. The CDR3 is 17 amino acids. The V end was cut by 1 base, the J end by 0 bases, with 11 bases between. CDR1 is SGHDT and CDR2 is YYEEEE in the germline V gene.

The chain joins TRBV15 to TRBJ1-1, with TRBD1 as a possible D gene (6 bases). There are 17 residues in the CDR3. Trimming left V 1 base short and J 1 base short, with 16 bases between. Per germline, CDR1 LNHNV and CDR2 YYDKDF (reference sequence). The CDR3 sequence is CATSRVPGARKNTEAFF. In DNA form, the CDR3 reads TGTGCCACCAGCAGAGTTCCGGGGGCGCGAAAGAACACTGAAGCTTTCTTT.

V gene TRBV6-5 combines with J gene TRBJ2-1; 9 bases agree with TRBD2. V shed 5 bases, J shed 16 bases, and the junction held 9 bases outside the gene matches. CDR1 and CDR2 from the germline V gene are MNHEY and SVGAGI. The CDR3 totals 12 residues. The CDR3 region has the DNA TGTGCCAGCAGTGATGCACTAGCGGGCGGATTCTTC. Encoded protein: CASSDALAGGFF.

This clone was detected only once. The chain recombines TRBV7-9 with TRBJ1-4; TRBD1 might be the D (5 bases). The CDR3 contains 13 residues. Germline V gives CDR1 SEHNR, CDR2 FQNEAQ (reference sequence). V was pared by 5 bases and J by 7 bases, with 11 bases between. Here the CDR3 reads CASSQGAGEKLFF. In DNA, the CDR3 is TGTGCCAGCAGCCAGGGAGCTGGTGAAAAACTGTTTTTT.

The chain recombines TRBV5-5 with TRBJ2-2, with 9 nucleotides matching TRBD1. With 1 base clipped from V and 6 bases from J, the junction kept 10 bases outside the gene matches. This CDR3 comprises 17 residues. Germline loops: CDR1 SGHKS, CDR2 YYEKEE (reference sequence). The CDR3 nucleotides are TGTGCCAGCAGCTTGCGGGACAGGGCCCCACTGGCCGGGGAGCTGTTTTTT. Residues: CASSLRDRAPLAGELFF.

This sequence joins TRBV27 and TRBJ2-4; D ambiguous. CDR1 is MNHEY, CDR2 SMNVEV, per germline (reference sequence). The CDR3 sequence is 15 residues long. V was cut by 5 bases and J by 0 bases, with 11 bases left in between. This CDR3 reads CASSPPGPAKNIQYF. DNA of the CDR3: TGTGCCAGCAGTCCGCCCGGGCCAGCCAAAAACATTCAGTACTTC.

The chain uses TRBV5-1 and TRBJ2-5; D gene ambiguous. CDR1 is SGHRS and CDR2 is YFSETQ in the germline V gene. Deletions cut 7 bases from V and 0 bases from J, with 7 bases between. The CDR3 covers 12 residues. The CDR3 nucleotides are TGCGCCAGCCGGGCGGACCAAGAGACCCAGTACTTC. This gives the protein CASRADQETQYF.

The CDR3 DNA is TGTGCCAGCAGTCGGGACAGGGCGGACACTGAAGCTTTCTTT. Translated: CASSRDRADTEAFF. V gene TRBV5-4 combines with J gene TRBJ1-1; 9 nucleotides match TRBD1. The CDR3 runs to 14 residues. V shed 5 bases, J shed 3 bases, and the junction held 5 bases outside the gene matches. From germline, CDR1 is SGHNT and CDR2 YYREEE (reference sequence).